A single sample gave rise to the 15 T cell receptor beta chains below, sequenced in a study of early T cells in non-severe SARS-CoV-2 infection. Via MiXCR, TCRdb re-called the 5' RACE reads, giving one row per CDR3 protein. The profile covers about 52,000 distinct CDR3 sequences, with around 7.5% appearing a single time and 9.4% taken by the ten largest. What was sequenced was whole blood. Receptors were obtained from an adult who was a healthcare worker with PCR-confirmed SARS-CoV-2 infection or an uninfected control (not recorded which).

Details on this clonotype: A read error may produce the germline difference seen at one junction end. The V call is TRBV20-1, the J call TRBJ1-3; 7 nucleotides match TRBD1. This CDR3 contains 13 residues. CDR1 is DFQATT, CDR2 SNEGSKA, per germline (reference sequence). CDR3 DNA sequence: TGCAGTGCCAGAGACAGGGTGACGAACACCATATATTTT. Its protein is CSARDRVTNTIYF.

This clonotype was seen at least ten times. The chain is built from TRBV29-1 and TRBJ1-2, with 9 nucleotides matching TRBD1. V lost 8 bases and J lost 3; bases outside the gene matches: 4. This CDR3 contains 12 residues. From germline, CDR1 is SQVTM and CDR2 ANQGSEA. CDR3 nucleotides: TGCAGCACTCGGACAGGGGACTATGGCTACACCTTC. Translation: CSTRTGDYGYTF. Supplemented by reference TRBV29-1 and TRBJ1-2, the full variable domain reads SAVISQKPSRDICQRGTSLTIQCQVDSQVTMMFWYRQQPGQSLTLIATANQGSEATYESGFVIDKFPISRPNLTFSTLTVSNMSPEDSSIYLCSTRTGDYGYTFGSGTRLTVV.

This clonotype was picked up many times. The chain combines TRBV7-6 with TRBJ2-7, with D possibly being TRBD1 or TRBD2 (6 bases each). V gave up 5 bases and J gave up 5 bases, with 25 bases separating them. Germline assignment: CDR1 SGHVS and CDR2 FNYEAQ. CDR3 length equals 17 residues. Here the CDR3 reads CASSPRGGPPQGNEQYF. CDR3 nucleotide sequence: TGTGCCAGCAGCCCGCGAGGGGGGCCACCCCAAGGGAACGAGCAGTACTTC.

This clonotype was observed at least ten times. The genes are TRBV6-2 or TRBV6-3 and TRBJ2-1; TRBD2 matches 11 bases. Trimming cost V 2 bases and J 5 bases; bases outside gene matches: 8. This CDR3 region has 17 residues. CDR1 MNHEY and CDR2 SVGEGT come from the germline V gene. Written as DNA, the CDR3 is TGTGCCAGCAGTTACCACTTTCTAGCGGGAGGTGACAATGAGCAGTTCTTC. This gives the protein CASSYHFLAGGDNEQFF.

This clonotype has ten or more counts. The chain has TRBV5-6 and TRBJ1-2, with D possibly matching TRBD1 (5 bases). CDR1 and CDR2 from the germline V gene are SGHDT and YYEEEE. CDR3 size: 14 residues. V was clipped by 0 bases and J by 6 bases, with 12 bases between them. The CDR3 protein is CASSLAGAAHGYTF. In DNA form, the CDR3 reads TGTGCCAGCAGCTTGGCTGGGGCAGCTCATGGCTACACCTTC.

This clonotype was detected only a few times. CDR3 loop: CSVKEETYEQYF. The CDR3 DNA reads TGCAGTGTCAAAGAGGAGACCTACGAGCAGTACTTC. The J gene is TRBJ2-7, the V gene TRBV20-1; D gene ambiguous. CDR1 and CDR2 from the germline V gene are DFQATT and SNEGSKA (reference sequence). The CDR3 consists of 12 residues. Between the trimmed V and J ends, which lost 7 bases and 2 bases, there was a span of 12 bases.

The sample holds many counts of this clonotype. CDR3 DNA: TGTGCCAGCAGCTTACGAGCGGAGGTGGCCTACGAGCAGTACTTC. Its translation: CASSLRAEVAYEQYF. The V call is TRBV13, the J call TRBJ2-7; a weak D match, TRBD2 (5 bases). The CDR3 is 15 amino acids. Germline CDR1 reads PRHDT; CDR2 reads FYEKMQ (reference sequence). V shed 2 bases and J shed 2 bases, with 13 bases lying between them.

This clonotype was seen ten or more times. The V call is TRBV29-1, the J call TRBJ2-7; perhaps TRBD2 as D (5 bases). This CDR3 contains 10 residues. With 7 bases removed from V and 6 bases from J, the gap between germline ends came to 10 bases. Germline V lookup: CDR1 SQVTM, CDR2 ANQGSEA. The CDR3 DNA reads as TGCAGCGCTGGGGAGCGCGAGCAGTACTTC. This translates into CSAGEREQYF.

This clonotype was picked up many times. The V and J genes are TRBV12-3 or TRBV12-4 and TRBJ1-5; TRBD1 matches 10 bases. With V trimmed by 6 bases and J by 6 bases, 8 bases remained unmatched. This CDR3 region has 15 residues. This CDR3 is CASRSTGTGVQPQHF. The DNA of the CDR3 is TGTGCCAGCAGATCGACCGGGACAGGGGTTCAGCCCCAGCATTTT.

The V and J genes are TRBV5-1 and TRBJ1-6, with D tentatively TRBD1 (5 bases). Germline values: CDR1 SGHRS, CDR2 YFSETQ. This CDR3 spans 16 amino acids. V lost 4 bases, J lost 3 bases, and 14 bases lay in between. The CDR3 protein is CASSLGPRDYNSPLHF. CDR3 in DNA: TGCGCCAGCAGCCTCGGACCCAGGGACTATAATTCACCCCTCCACTTT.

This clonotype turned up a few times. The J gene is TRBJ2-3, the V gene TRBV7-3; TRBD2 matches 11 bases. CDR1 is SGHTA, CDR2 FQGTGA, per germline. The CDR3 consists of 16 residues. The trim removed 5 bases at V and 8 bases at J, leaving 12 bases unmatched. The CDR3, as DNA: TGTGCCAGCAGCCCAAGGGCTAGCGGGAGGTCCTCTACGCAGTATTTT. This codes for CASSPRASGRSSTQYF.

This clonotype was seen repeatedly, ten times or more. The chain links TRBV29-1 to TRBJ2-7, with TRBD2 identical over 11 bases. In germline, CDR1 is SQVTM, CDR2 ANQGSEA. This CDR3 has 12 residues. Trimming took 5 bases from V and 6 from J; bases not matched to a gene: 3. CDR3 bases: TGCAGCGTTCGTAGCGGGAGGGGCGAGCAGTACTTC. Its protein is CSVRSGRGEQYF.

This clonotype was found many times. The J gene is TRBJ1-2, the V gene TRBV18, with D maybe TRBD1 (5 bases). Deletions cut 5 bases from V and 4 bases from J, with 14 bases between. This CDR3 region has 14 residues. Germline V gives CDR1 KGHSH, CDR2 LQKENI. CDR3 sequence: CASSKPGGSYGYTF. The CDR3 DNA sequence: TGTGCCAGCTCAAAACCCGGGGGGAGCTATGGCTACACCTTC. The variable domain in full, with the rest retrieved from reference TRBV18 and TRBJ1-2, is NAGVMQNPRHLVRRRGQEARLRCSPMKGHSHVYWYRQLPEEGLKFMVYLQKENIIDESGMPKERFSAEFPKEGPSILRIQQVVRGDSAAYFCASSKPGGSYGYTFGSGTRLTVV.

J is TRBJ1-3 and V is TRBV13; D perhaps matches TRBD1 (5 bases). CDR3 length equals 14 residues. The germline V and J ends were trimmed by 5 bases and 0 bases, with 8 bases remaining between them. CDR1 is PRHDT and CDR2 is FYEKMQ in the germline V gene (reference sequence). This chain's CDR3 is CASSQRGSGNTIYF. The DNA for the CDR3 is TGTGCCAGCAGCCAGAGGGGCTCTGGAAACACCATATATTTT.

The chain recombines TRBV14 with TRBJ2-4; 8 bases line up with TRBD1. The trim removed 3 bases at V and 7 bases at J, leaving 8 bases unmatched. CDR1 is SGHDN and CDR2 is FVKESK in the germline V gene. The CDR3 has 15 residues. The CDR3 protein is CASSHLGQGWNIQYF. DNA for the CDR3: TGTGCCAGCAGCCACCTAGGACAGGGCTGGAACATTCAGTACTTC. Full variable domain (rest looked up from reference TRBV14 and TRBJ2-4): EAGVTQFPSHSVIEKGQTVTLRCDPISGHDNLYWYRRVMGKEIKFLLHFVKESKQDESGMPNNRFLAERTGGTYSTLKVQPAELEDSGVYFCASSHLGQGWNIQYFGAGTRLSVL.